This T cell receptor (beta chain) was observed in a study of blood T cell repertoires in COVID-19. As for the study in general: The cDNA or gDNA used as material had been derived from T cells, B-cell-depleted T cells, or PBMCs.

Method: immunoSEQ multiplex PCR; TCRdb's copy keeps in-frame clones and lacks some. The table includes 300,000 to 400,000 clones, around nine tenths detected once. The germline CDR1 and CDR2 sequences are SEHNR and FQNEAQ (reference sequence). CDR3 length: 14 residues. V lost 5 bases and J lost 0, with 8 bases in between. Source material: PBMCs or T cells enriched from blood (not recorded which). This sequence joins TRBV7-9 and TRBJ1-5; D not certain. This receptor was obtained from a man between 60 and 75 years old who had recovered from COVID-19. The CDR3 DNA reads TGTGCCAGCAGCCTGGAGTATAGCAATCAGCCCCAGCATTTT. It yields the protein CASSLEYSNQPQHF.